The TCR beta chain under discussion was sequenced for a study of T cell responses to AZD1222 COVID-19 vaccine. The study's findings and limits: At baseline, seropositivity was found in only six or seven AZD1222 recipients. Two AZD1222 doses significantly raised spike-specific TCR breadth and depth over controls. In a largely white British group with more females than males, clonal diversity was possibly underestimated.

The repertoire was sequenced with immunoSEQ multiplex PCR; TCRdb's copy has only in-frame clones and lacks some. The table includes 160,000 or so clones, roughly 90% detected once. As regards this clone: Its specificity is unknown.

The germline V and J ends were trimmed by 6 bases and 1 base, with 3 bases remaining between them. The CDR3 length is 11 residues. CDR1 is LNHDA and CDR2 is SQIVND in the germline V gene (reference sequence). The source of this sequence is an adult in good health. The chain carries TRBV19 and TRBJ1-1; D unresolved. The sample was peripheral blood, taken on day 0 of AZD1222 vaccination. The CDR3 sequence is CASRRNTEAFF. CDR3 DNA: TGTGCCAGTAGACGGAACACTGAAGCTTTCTTT.